The clone carrying this T cell receptor (beta chain) showed up just once. Its antigen is not known. Germline CDR1 reads SQVTM; CDR2 reads ANQGSEA. The CDR3 is 17 amino acids. V dropped 5 bases and J dropped 5; count of bases not matched to a gene: 18. Each sorted population was over 95% pure. The data were obtained in a study of beta chain features in type 1 diabetes. Study results and limitations: More deletions and fewer insertions at VDJ junctions were seen in type 1 diabetes patients. Patients' naive, central memory and regulatory TCRB repertoires appeared more alike than those of healthy donors.

The isolated RNA, all of it, was reverse transcribed, so expressed TCRB transcripts were what got sequenced. On average, stem cell-like memory T cell samples had 1 million or so reads. TCRdb keeps only in-frame clones here, not all; method: immunoSEQ multiplex PCR. The data show 110,000 or so clones, 40% seen once. This chain links TRBV29-1 with TRBJ1-2, with 9 nucleotides matching TRBD1. Sequenced sample: stem cell memory CD4+ T cells from blood. The clonotype was recovered from a woman under 30 in good health. The CDR3 here is CSVNNRDRALGVYGYTF. The CDR3 DNA reads TGCAGCGTTAACAACCGGGACAGGGCATTGGGGGTTTATGGCTACACCTTC.